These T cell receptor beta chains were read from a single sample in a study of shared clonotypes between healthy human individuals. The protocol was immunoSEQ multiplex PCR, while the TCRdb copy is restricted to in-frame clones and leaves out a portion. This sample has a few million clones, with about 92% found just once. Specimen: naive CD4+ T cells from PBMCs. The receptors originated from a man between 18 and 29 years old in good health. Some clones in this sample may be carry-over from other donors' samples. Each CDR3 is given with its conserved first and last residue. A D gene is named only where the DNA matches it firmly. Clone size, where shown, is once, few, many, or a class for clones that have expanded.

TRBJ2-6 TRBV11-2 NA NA CASSLGSGANVLTF TGTGCCAGCAGCTTAGGATCTGGGGCCAACGTCCTGACTTTC
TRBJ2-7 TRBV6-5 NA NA CASSYDGASSYEQYF TGTGCCAGCAGTTACGACGGGGCCAGCTCCTACGAGCAGTACTTC
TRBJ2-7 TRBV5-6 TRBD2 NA CASSPSPSGINSYEQYF TGTGCCAGCAGCCCGAGTCCTAGCGGGATAAACTCCTACGAGCAGTACTTC
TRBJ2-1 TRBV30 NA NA CAWSGPAVGYNEQFF TGTGCCTGGAGTGGACCGGCAGTAGGCTACAATGAGCAGTTCTTC
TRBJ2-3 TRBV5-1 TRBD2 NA CASVLAVSTDTQYF TGCGCCAGCGTCCTAGCGGTTAGCACAGATACGCAGTATTTT
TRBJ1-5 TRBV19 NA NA CASSIGSYSNQPQHF TGTGCCAGTAGTATTGGCAGTTATAGCAATCAGCCCCAGCATTTT
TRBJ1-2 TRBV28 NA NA CASSPTATYGYTF TGTGCCAGCAGTCCGACGGCGACTTATGGCTACACCTTC
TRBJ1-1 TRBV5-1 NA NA CASSLLGENTEAFF TGCGCCAGCAGCTTGTTAGGAGAGAACACTGAAGCTTTCTTT
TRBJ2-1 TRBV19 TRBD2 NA CASSTGIGRAAYNEQFF TGTGCCAGTAGTACTGGTATCGGGAGGGCCGCCTACAATGAGCAGTTCTTC
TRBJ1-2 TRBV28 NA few CASSSGTLGGYTF TGTGCCAGCAGTTCTGGGACGCTTGGAGGCTACACCTTC
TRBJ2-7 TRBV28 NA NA CASSPTRGYSYEQYF TGTGCCAGCAGCCCAACCAGGGGCTACTCCTACGAGCAGTACTTC
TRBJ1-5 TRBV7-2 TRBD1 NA CASSLAPGGYQPQHF TGTGCCAGCAGCTTAGCCCCAGGGGGGTATCAGCCCCAGCATTTT
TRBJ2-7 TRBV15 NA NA CATSRAGQIDEQYF TGTGCCACCAGCCGGGCAGGCCAAATTGACGAGCAGTACTTC
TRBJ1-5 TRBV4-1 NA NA CASSQGGTGRAQPQHF TGCGCCAGCAGCCAGGGGGGAACAGGGAGGGCTCAGCCCCAGCATTTT
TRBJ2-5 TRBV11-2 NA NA CASNPEPGETQYF TGTGCCAGCAACCCCGAGCCCGGAGAGACCCAGTACTTC
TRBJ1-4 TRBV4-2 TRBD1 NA CASSQGSGGGKLFF TGTGCCAGCAGCCAAGGGTCAGGGGGGGGAAAACTGTTTTTT
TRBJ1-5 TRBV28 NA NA CASSFDYLNQPQHF TGTGCCAGCAGTTTTGATTACCTAAATCAGCCCCAGCATTTT
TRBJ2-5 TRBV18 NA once CASSSTWGAQETQYF TGTGCCAGCTCATCAACGTGGGGGGCGCAGGAGACCCAGTACTTC
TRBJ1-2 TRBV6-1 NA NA CASSEDSGVWGGYTF TGTGCCAGCAGTGAAGACAGTGGGGTATGGGGCGGCTACACCTTC
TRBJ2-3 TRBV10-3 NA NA CAISRLDPSTDTQYF TGTGCCATCAGCAGACTGGACCCTAGCACAGATACGCAGTATTTT